This T cell receptor beta chain stems from a study of a mutant IDH1 vaccine in newly diagnosed glioma. The time point here: baseline, week 1 (first vaccination visit). As for treatment: pre-vaccination baseline after standard-of-care therapy. This CDR3 comprises 15 residues. The V segment lost 2 bases and the J segment 6 bases; nucleotides outside the gene matches: 5. Germline CDR1 and CDR2: SGHDN and FVKESK. Profiled with immunoSEQ multiplex PCR; TCRdb holds only in-frame clones, not every one. The data hold roughly 71,000 clones, with just over 85% observed a single time. This TCR was sampled from a man aged 25-45 years with glioma. The sample here was PBMCs, taken from a glioma patient treated with radiotherapy, temozolomide or both. The rearrangement links TRBV14 to TRBJ1-5; 9 bases are a match to TRBD1. The CDR3 loop reads CASSQSGQGAQPQHF. The CDR3 nucleotides read TGTGCCAGCAGCCAATCGGGACAGGGTGCTCAGCCCCAGCATTTT.